This TCR beta chain was observed in a study of CD8 T cells in ankylosing spondylitis. Via MiXCR, TCRdb re-called the 5' RACE reads, giving one row per CDR3 protein. Counted here are around 230,000 distinct CDR3 sequences, around 7.8% occurring once; the ten biggest clones make up approximately 6.2%. The junction had 16 bases not matched to a gene; V was cut back by 4 bases and J by 5 bases. Germline V lookup: CDR1 SGHTA, CDR2 FQGNSA. The CDR3 spans 17 residues. Study-wide results and limits: Earlier studies detected some motif variants in reactive arthritis synovial fluid and blood. According to the report, clones linked to the disease were significantly enriched in matched synovial fluid samples taken from ankylosing spondylitis patients.

To note about this clonotype: Antigen unknown.

The sequencing sample was made of blood, either unsorted or a sorted T cell fraction (not recorded which). The genes are TRBV7-2 and TRBJ2-5, with 7 bases that match TRBD1. The receptor was derived from a male donor with ankylosing spondylitis or in good health (not recorded which). CDR3: CASSSPRAGTDWETQYF. CDR3 nucleotide sequence: TGTGCCAGCAGCTCCCCTCGTGCCGGGACAGATTGGGAGACCCAGTACTTC.